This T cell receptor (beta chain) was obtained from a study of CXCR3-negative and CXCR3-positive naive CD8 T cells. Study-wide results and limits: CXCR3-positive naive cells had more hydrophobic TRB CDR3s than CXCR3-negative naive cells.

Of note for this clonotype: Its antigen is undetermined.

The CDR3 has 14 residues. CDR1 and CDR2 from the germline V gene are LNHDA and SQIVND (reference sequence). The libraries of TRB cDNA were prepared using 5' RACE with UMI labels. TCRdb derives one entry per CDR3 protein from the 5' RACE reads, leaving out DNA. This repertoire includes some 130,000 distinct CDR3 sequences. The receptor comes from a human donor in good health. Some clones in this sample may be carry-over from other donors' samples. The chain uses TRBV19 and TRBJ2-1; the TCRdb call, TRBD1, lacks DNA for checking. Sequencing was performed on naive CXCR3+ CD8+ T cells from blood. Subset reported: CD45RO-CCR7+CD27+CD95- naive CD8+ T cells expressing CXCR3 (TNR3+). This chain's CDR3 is CASSATGDAAEQFF.